One T cell receptor beta chain is described in this entry. Its antigen is as yet unknown. A much larger clonotype is one base distant, so this may be a read error. This entry belongs to a study of blood T cells in healthy people across ages. Study findings and constraints: Relative to aged donors, long-lived donors carried more naive CD4+ cells and displayed higher diversity. Donor CMV status, an unknown factor, possibly confounded changes in expanded clonotypes.

The second PCR ran roughly 7 to 12 cycles with a sample-barcoded 5' primer and J-beta primers. TCRdb independently ran MiXCR on the 5' RACE reads; one entry per CDR3 protein. Counted here are roughly 680,000 distinct CDR3 sequences, 45% to 60% occurring once; the ten biggest clones make up roughly 14%. Healthy Caucasians from Russia aged about 6 to 95 served as donors. Around 10 milliliters of peripheral blood were drawn from each donor. This CDR3 spans 12 amino acids. The V gene's germline CDR1 is SQVTM and CDR2 ANQGSEA. V lost 6 bases, J lost 13 bases, and 11 bases stayed unmatched. The rearrangement uses TRBV29-1 and TRBJ2-1; 8 positions agree with TRBD2. The sample taken for sequencing was blood. The TCR was taken from a woman aged 80 or over in good health. CDR3 in DNA: TGCAGCGTCCTCAGCGGGGGAGAGACCCAGTTCTTC. Amino acids: CSVLSGGETQFF.